The clone carrying this TCR beta chain is a singleton in its sample. The data belong to a study of control samples from healthy donors and cancer patients. The method was immunoSEQ multiplex PCR; TCRdb's version includes in-frame clones alone and lacks a portion of them. The repertoire holds 120,000 or so clones, with around 86% as singletons. Germline V CDR1 and CDR2: SGHDN, FVKESK. The CDR3 spans 16 residues. Trimming left V 3 bases short and J 10 bases short, with 22 bases between. Sequencing input: blood. The gene calls are TRBV14 and TRBJ2-1; a possible D gene is TRBD2 (6 bases). This TCR was recovered from a man between 35 and 55 years old in good health. The CDR3 DNA reads TGTGCCAGCAGCCACAAGGACTACCCATCGGGCAGGGAGCAGTTCTTC. The encoded protein is CASSHKDYPSGREQFF.